The entry below describes one T cell receptor beta chain. Its antigen is unknown. With 60 Vbeta and 13 Jbeta primers, the PCR was carried out. Clones were read by immunoSEQ multiplex PCR, and TCRdb kept only the in-frame ones, dropping some. The sample yields 120,000 or so clones, 81% seen once. Germline-derived CDR1 and CDR2 are SGHTA and FQGNSA. V trimming: 4 bases; J trimming: 1 base; junction bases outside the gene matches: 3. The CDR3 is 15 residues long. This record comes from a study of cytomegalovirus exposure and HLA in healthy donors. Study results and caveats: In a later analysis, the majority of CMV-associated beta chains seemingly showed HLA restriction.

The TCR comes from a middle-aged man in good health and CMV-seronegative. What was sequenced was PBMCs. V usage is TRBV7-2 and J usage is TRBJ2-2; 7 bases align to TRBD2. The CDR3 reads CASSWGLLNTGELFF. CDR3 nucleotide sequence: TGTGCCAGCAGCTGGGGACTATTGAACACCGGGGAGCTGTTTTTT.